Sequencing of this TCR beta chain was carried out in a study of T cell changes during pregnancy in multiple sclerosis. Clones were read by immunoSEQ multiplex PCR, and TCRdb kept only the in-frame ones, dropping some. The sample comprises over 60,000 clones, roughly nine tenths of which are singletons, and almost 0.3% rests with the top ten. Trimming cost V 4 bases and J 2 bases; bases outside gene matches: 9. CDR1 is SGHTA, CDR2 FQGNSA, per germline. CDR3 length: 16 amino acids. Material: CD4+ T cells from peripheral blood mononuclear cells, obtained in the third trimester of pregnancy. The receptor was isolated from a female donor in good health, enrolled as a control in a pregnancy study. The V call is TRBV7-2, the J call TRBJ2-3; 7 bases are shared with TRBD1. CDR3 sequence reads: CASSSQTGSPTDTQYF. The CDR3 coding sequence is TGTGCCAGCAGCTCACAGACAGGGTCCCCCACAGATACGCAGTATTTT.